This T cell receptor (beta chain) derives from a study of neurological immune-mediated disorders. Study conclusions and caveats: No link was found between any clinical or MRI feature and the multiple sclerosis repertoire cluster.

This clonotype came up many times. The antigen is unknown. TCRdb called the 5' RACE reads again in MiXCR, with one record for every CDR3 protein. This sample has about 66,000 distinct CDR3 sequences, with around 3.1% found just once. Sequencing input: PBMCs. This receptor was identified in a man in his forties with multiple sclerosis.

The chain's CDR3 is CASSYSRAGVDGYTF. The CDR3 DNA reads TGTGCCAGCAGTTACTCTAGGGCGGGGGTTGATGGCTACACCTTC. The chain uses TRBV6-5 and TRBJ1-2; D may be TRBD1 (5 bases). Germline CDR1 and CDR2: MNHEY and SVGAGI. CDR3 size: 15 residues. V was cut by 0 bases and J by 6 bases, with 14 bases left in between.